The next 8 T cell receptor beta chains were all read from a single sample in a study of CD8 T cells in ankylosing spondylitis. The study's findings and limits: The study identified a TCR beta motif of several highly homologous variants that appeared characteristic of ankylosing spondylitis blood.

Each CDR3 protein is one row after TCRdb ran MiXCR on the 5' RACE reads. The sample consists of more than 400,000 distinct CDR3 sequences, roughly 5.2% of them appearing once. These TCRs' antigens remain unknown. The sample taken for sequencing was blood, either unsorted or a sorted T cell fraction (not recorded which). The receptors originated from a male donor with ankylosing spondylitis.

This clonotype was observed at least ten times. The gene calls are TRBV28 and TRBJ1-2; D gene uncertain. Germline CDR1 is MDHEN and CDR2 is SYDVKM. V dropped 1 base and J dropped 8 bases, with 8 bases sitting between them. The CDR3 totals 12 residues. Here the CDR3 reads CASSLLFGGYTF. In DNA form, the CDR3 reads TGTGCCAGCAGTTTATTGTTCGGCGGCTACACCTTC.

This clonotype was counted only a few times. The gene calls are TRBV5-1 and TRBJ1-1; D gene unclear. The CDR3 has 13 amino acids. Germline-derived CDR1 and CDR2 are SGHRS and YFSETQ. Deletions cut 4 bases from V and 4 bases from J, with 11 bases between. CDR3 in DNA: TGCGCCAGCAGCGCAACACGGGCCACTGAAGCTTTCTTT. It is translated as CASSATRATEAFF.

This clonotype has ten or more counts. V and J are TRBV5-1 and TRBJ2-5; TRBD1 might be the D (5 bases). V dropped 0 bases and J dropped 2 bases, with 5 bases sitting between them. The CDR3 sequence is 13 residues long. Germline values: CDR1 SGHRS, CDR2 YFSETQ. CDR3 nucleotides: TGCGCCAGCAGCTTGGAGGGGCAAGAGACCCAGTACTTC. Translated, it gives CASSLEGQETQYF.

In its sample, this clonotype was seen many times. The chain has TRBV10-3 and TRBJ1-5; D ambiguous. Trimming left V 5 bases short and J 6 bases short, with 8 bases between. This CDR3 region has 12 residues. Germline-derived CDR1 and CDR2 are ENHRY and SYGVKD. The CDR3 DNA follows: TGTGCCATCAGTCTACAAGGTCAGCCCCAGCATTTT. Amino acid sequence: CAISLQGQPQHF.

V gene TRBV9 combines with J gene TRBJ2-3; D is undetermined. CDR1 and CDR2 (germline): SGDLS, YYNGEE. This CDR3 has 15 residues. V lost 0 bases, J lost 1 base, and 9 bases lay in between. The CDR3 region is CASSVAAYGTDTQYF. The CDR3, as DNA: TGTGCCAGCAGCGTAGCGGCATACGGCACAGATACGCAGTATTTT.

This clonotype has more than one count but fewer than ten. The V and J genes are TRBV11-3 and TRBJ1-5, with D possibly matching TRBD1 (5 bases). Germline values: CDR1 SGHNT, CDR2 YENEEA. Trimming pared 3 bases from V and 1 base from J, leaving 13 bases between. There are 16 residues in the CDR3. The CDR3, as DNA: TGTGCCAGCAGCTTGTTTGGGGGATTGAGCAATCAGCCCCAGCATTTT. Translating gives CASSLFGGLSNQPQHF.

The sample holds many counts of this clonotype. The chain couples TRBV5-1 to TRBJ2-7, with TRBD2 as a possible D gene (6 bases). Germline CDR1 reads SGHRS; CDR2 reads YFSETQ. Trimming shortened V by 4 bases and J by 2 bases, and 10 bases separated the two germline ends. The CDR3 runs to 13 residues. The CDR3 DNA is TGCGCCAGCAGCCCTGGAGGGACCTACGAGCAGTACTTC. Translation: CASSPGGTYEQYF.

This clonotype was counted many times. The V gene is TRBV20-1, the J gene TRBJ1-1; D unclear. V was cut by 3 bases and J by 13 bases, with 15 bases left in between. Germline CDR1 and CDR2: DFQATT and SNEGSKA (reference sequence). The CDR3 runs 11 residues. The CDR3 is CSASIRRTVFF. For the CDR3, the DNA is TGCAGTGCTAGTATCCGGCGCACGGTTTTCTTT.